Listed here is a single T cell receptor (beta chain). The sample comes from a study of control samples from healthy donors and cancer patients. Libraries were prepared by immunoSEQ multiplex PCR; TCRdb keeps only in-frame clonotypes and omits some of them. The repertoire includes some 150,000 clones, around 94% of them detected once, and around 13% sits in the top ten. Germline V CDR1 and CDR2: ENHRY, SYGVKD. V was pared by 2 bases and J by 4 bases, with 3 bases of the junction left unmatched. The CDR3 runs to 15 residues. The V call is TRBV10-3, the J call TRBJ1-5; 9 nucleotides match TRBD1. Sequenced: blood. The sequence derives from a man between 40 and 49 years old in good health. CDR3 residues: CAISEGTGTNQPQHF. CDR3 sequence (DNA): TGTGCCATCAGTGAGGGGACAGGGACGAATCAGCCCCAGCATTTT.